This TCR beta chain was found in a study of cytomegalovirus exposure and HLA in healthy donors (TCRdb year 2017). Broadly, across the study: According to an earlier analysis of 587 of the donors, roughly 180 million T cells yielded 120 million or so unique TCR beta sequences and more than 250 Gb of sequence data. The study combined high-throughput TCR immunosequencing, statistical association of individual TCRs with disease status, and machine learning to predict cytomegalovirus infection status. Roughly 300 gigabases of sequencing data and around 88 million unique TCR sequences made up an early release that covered over 550 HLA-typed donors. The study aimed to test whether cataloging public T cell receptors could reveal signatures of past pathogen exposure. The later analysis used no new phenotypic data to find candidate immune exposures, relying instead on TCR beta sequences and their occurrence across donors. Class I and class II HLA loci were covered by the typing at four-digit resolution. All discovery cohort repertoires had been generated on a single sequencing platform. Along with the approximately 650-subject first cohort, a separate validation cohort of more than 90 different subjects was used. Using immunosequencing, the study profiled T cell repertoires from 666 subjects and related those repertoires to cytomegalovirus serostatus. An earlier analysis of fewer than 700 of the donors applied high-throughput TCR beta sequencing to assess whether each TCR beta V gene segment acted as functional or pseudogenic. Donor age, sex, ethnicity and CMV serostatus were compiled together with the repertoire data. Of the roughly 410 genotyped donors, 80% to 90% were placed in the genetic ancestry cluster associated with self-reported Caucasian donors. A later genetic analysis took genome-wide SNP genotypes for 398 of the 666 donors and used that subset as a discovery cohort. A handful of DR-DQ haplotypes were handled as single units for association and clustering because linkage in the cohort was strong. The number of donors typed differed by locus, with 629-630 for A, B, C, DRB1 and DQB1, roughly 520 for DQA1, under 610 for DPA1, and under 490 for DPB1. In a later analysis, previously published TCR beta repertoires from hundreds of donors were re-analyzed and high-resolution HLA genotyping was added so that TCR occurrence patterns could be studied. On average, around 230,000 unique TCR beta nucleotide sequences were sequenced per donor among 398 genotyped donors of the cohort, with 15% to 20% of those sequences being non-productive. Paper-wide results and their limitations: In vitro tests confirmed that a few of the cytomegalovirus-associated TCR beta chains recognize cytomegalovirus antigens. In a later analysis, HLA-associated TCR beta chains showed more clonal expansion and lower generation probabilities than non-associated chains that were equally common. A later analysis found that most CMV-associated TCR beta chains appeared HLA-restricted, with HLA associations seemingly driven largely by CMV exposure. A further reported finding was that TCR beta sequences accurately predicted the HLA-A and HLA-B alleles for most subjects in the first cohort. In a later analysis, the rate of TCR association differed among HLA loci, with DRB1 alleles having the most associated TCRs and HLA-C alleles having the fewest. The study listed 164 TCR beta chains as associated with cytomegalovirus. The classifier was reported to diagnose cytomegalovirus status with high specificity and sensitivity in both the original cohort and the validation cohort. Linkage disequilibrium might explain the correlated functional status among segregating V segments, but an unknown experimental factor could not be ruled out. Roughly uniform sequencing depth across donors was assumed in presence/absence analyses, although this assumption may not hold. Most TCR sequences were seen in very few donors, while some public TCRs were found in many individuals. HLA typing was unavailable for some donors at each locus, so association tests used only the typed subset. Immune exposure information for the cohort was limited to CMV serostatus. In a later analysis, 16,951 TCR beta sequences were associated with specific HLA alleles at a false discovery rate of 0.05. The authors suggested that the approach could potentially be generalized to other disease states and immunological phenotypes. A later analysis reported that several top co-occurrence clusters appeared linked to parvovirus B19, influenza, CMV and Epstein-Barr virus. A cluster of highly shared sequence variants was judged likely to represent a technical artifact of the sequencing pipeline. Over 15 rarely observed V segments, including chromosome 9 orphons, were excluded from the earlier analysis of a few hundred of the donors because counts were too low. Strong co-occurrence of HLA alleles, especially DR and DQ, made assigning TCR associations to individual alleles difficult. V-gene and J-gene trimming of TCR beta chains was associated with a missense DCLRE1C variant in a later genetic analysis, and the association was replicated in an independent cohort. In this cohort, only TCR beta chains were sequenced, and detectable features were limited by the absence of alpha or paired-chain data. In a later genetic analysis, fewer N-insertions in productive TCRs were reported among donors in an Asian-associated ancestry cluster than the roughly 670-donor mean. The 87-base-pair reads could not distinguish some IMGT-functional V segments, including TRBV6-2 and TRBV6-3, so those segments were excluded. In an earlier analysis of a few hundred of the donors, most TCR beta V segments were observed in productive rearrangements about 87% or about 30% of the time, broadly matching IMGT annotations.

Only a few counts were recorded for this clone. The target of this receptor is not known. No base quality values were provided; no much bigger clone lies one nucleotide off. Reading from cysteine to phenylalanine, the CDR3 counts 10 amino acids. Only the CDR3 DNA is retained, 30 bases long and in frame from the first base. The trim is 4 bases for V and 6 bases for J, with a gap of 4 bases between the germline ends. CDR1 and CDR2 are read off the germline V gene (reference sequence) as DFQATT and SNEGSKA. The library was prepared using the immunoSEQ multiplex PCR assay. For the multiplex PCR, a mixture combining 60 forward primers for TCR Vbeta segments and 13 reverse primers for TCR Jbeta segments was used. The CDR3 region of rearranged TCR beta genes was amplified from genomic DNA by a multiplex PCR assay. Amplified TCR beta libraries were sequenced as 87-base-pair reads on the Illumina HiSeq System. The original methods were these. In a later analysis, some 80 million unique TCR beta chains were counted across the roughly 610 repertoires, and approximately 9.9 million of these chains were shared by at least two donors. Raw reads were error-corrected and collapsed into unique sequences by a nearest-neighbor algorithm in which closely related sequences were merged to remove PCR and sequencing errors. V, D and J gene segments were assigned by aligning CDR3 sequences to IMGT reference sequences. For a sequence to be retained, a match of at least six nucleotides was required to both a V gene segment and a J gene segment. Rearrangements were called productive when the CDR3 lacked stop codons and stayed in frame with V and J; all others were non-productive. Following IMGT convention, CDR3 was defined as the stretch from the second conserved V-encoded cysteine to the conserved J-encoded phenylalanine. In an earlier analysis of more than 550 of the donors, sequences lacking an unambiguous match to a single V gene segment were excluded. In an earlier analysis of approximately 500 of the donors, a V segment was called functional when productive rearrangements were above 56.7%, and segregating when the standard deviation between donors exceeded 5%. A statistical classification framework was built for diagnosing cytomegalovirus status from the catalog of TCR beta chain sequences. In a later analysis, V and J genes were assigned by comparing TCR nucleotide sequences against IMGT/GENE-DB human TR gene sequences. The TCRdist pipeline was used in a later analysis to assign CDR3 sequences and most-parsimonious VDJ recombination scenarios. In a later analysis, each TCR beta chain was defined by its CDR3 amino acid sequence together with its V-gene family, and reads without a unique V-gene family were excluded. In a later analysis, some 600 highly shared, low-generation-probability nucleotide sequences were removed to address suspected cross-contamination and a sequencing artifact. In a later analysis, a clonal expansion index for each public chain was calculated from normalized within-repertoire ranks of inferred template counts. Generation probabilities in a later analysis came from a VDJ recombination model fitted to out-of-frame rearrangements, and those results were checked against IGoR. A later analysis scored TCR-TCR, TCR-HLA and TCR-CMV co-occurrence with hypergeometric tests, applying a repertoire-size bias correction to TCR pairs. False discovery rates were estimated in a later analysis by permuting HLA or CMV assignments 20 times. In a later analysis, co-occurring TCRs were grouped with DBSCAN, and TCRdist sequence similarity was added when clustering was performed within HLA-allele-positive subsets. Co-occurrence clustering excluded repertoires with fewer than 30,000 or more than 120,000 public chains, plus five with anomalous nucleotide sharing. Sourced from immuneACCESS, this table was stored by TCRdb with only in-frame sequences that have V and J called. A share of the clones is absent; for the studies checked, an unresolved V gene accounts for under half, and the remainder has no known explanation. V and J calls and clone size are as listed in that table; D and trimming were resolved from the DNA. The sample profile shows 150,000 or so clones; around three quarters of them were found once. Clones ranked in the top ten supply 3% of the sample.

The cohort consisted of 600 to 750 healthy bone marrow donors. At the time of sampling, all cohort members were nominally healthy, though unrecorded immune exposures were likely present. The donor tested CMV seropositive, placing the donor among the roughly 270 seropositive members of the cohort. A peripheral blood sample was collected from each donor, and TCR beta sequencing was performed on peripheral blood mononuclear cells. Genomic DNA was extracted from the blood cell samples with the Qiagen DNeasy Blood Extraction Kit. The TCR originated in a man aged 40-50 years in good health and CMV-seropositive. Material: PBMCs. The chain is assembled from TRBV20-1 and TRBJ2-1; no confident D gene assignment can be made. In nucleotide form, the sequence is TGCAGTGCTACGAGCAATGAGCAGTTCTTC. It codes for CSATSNEQFF.